A selection of T cell receptor beta chains follows, all from one sample in a study of T cell repertoires in cytomegalovirus infection. One entry per CDR3 protein results from TCRdb running MiXCR on the reads. Of over 150,000 distinct CDR3 sequences listed, around 20% are singletons. Source material: PBMCs. The receptors were gathered from a human donor in good health (CMV status not recorded). Some clones in this sample may be carry-over from other donors' samples. Each CDR3 is given with its conserved first and last residue. The D gene is left open where the match is weak. Expanded clones get a size class; other rows say once, few or many, or leave the size out.

clone_size	d_call	v_call	j_call	cdr3_aa	cdr3_nt
NA	TRBD1	TRBV6-5	TRBJ2-2	CASKVQGAISWTRELFF	TGTGCCAGCAAGGTACAGGGGGCTATCTCATGGACCAGGGAGCTGTTTTTT
NA	TRBD1	TRBV4-1	TRBJ2-3	CASSQEGQGTDTQYF	TGCGCCAGCAGCCAAGAGGGACAGGGGACAGATACGCAGTATTTT
NA	NA	TRBV12-3/TRBV12-4	TRBJ2-1	CASRSRDTEALSPYNEQFF	TGTGCCAGCAGAAGCCGGGACACCGAAGCGCTAAGCCCCTACAATGAGCAGTTCTTC
few	NA	TRBV20-1	TRBJ1-2	CSAQLGGASYGYTF	TGCAGTGCCCAGCTGGGGGGCGCGAGCTATGGCTACACCTTC
few	TRBD2	TRBV28	TRBJ2-1	CASCPSGGNEQFF	TGTGCCAGCTGCCCTTCGGGGGGCAATGAGCAGTTCTTC
many	NA	TRBV6-5	TRBJ1-1	CASSYRQVQFMNTEAFF	TGTGCCAGCAGTTACCGGCAGGTCCAGTTCATGAACACTGAAGCTTTCTTT
NA	NA	TRBV27	TRBJ1-5	CASSVSRNQPQHF	TGTGCCAGCAGCGTAAGCCGGAATCAGCCCCAGCATTTT
few	NA	TRBV7-3	TRBJ2-7	CASSYRQTSYEQYF	TGTGCCAGCAGCTACCGACAGACCTCCTACGAGCAGTACTTC
many	TRBD1	TRBV7-8	TRBJ1-5	CASSIGTANQPQHF	TGTGCCAGCAGCATCGGGACAGCGAATCAGCCCCAGCATTTT
few	TRBD2	TRBV6-5	TRBJ2-1	CASSRGGEQFF	TGTGCCAGCAGTCGGGGGGGGGAGCAGTTCTTC
many	NA	TRBV12-3/TRBV12-4	TRBJ1-5	CASGSSNQPQHF	TGTGCCAGCGGTAGCAGTAATCAGCCCCAGCATTTT
few	NA	TRBV6-2/TRBV6-3	TRBJ2-3	CASTEGSRANTQYF	TGTGCCAGCACCGAAGGATCCAGGGCGAATACGCAGTATTTT
NA	NA	TRBV19	TRBJ2-4	CASSMAEYKNIQYF	TGTGCCAGTAGTATGGCAGAGTACAAAAACATTCAGTACTTC
few	TRBD1	TRBV10-3	TRBJ1-1	CAINNGQGPAFF	TGTGCCATCAATAATGGACAGGGCCCAGCTTTCTTT
many	TRBD1	TRBV7-2	TRBJ1-3	CASSSDRGRGGNTIYF	TGTGCCAGCAGCTCCGACAGGGGGCGCGGGGGAAACACCATATATTTT
many	TRBD1	TRBV7-8	TRBJ2-7	CASSFPRTGGNEQYF	TGTGCCAGCAGCTTCCCTCGGACAGGGGGGAACGAGCAGTACTTC